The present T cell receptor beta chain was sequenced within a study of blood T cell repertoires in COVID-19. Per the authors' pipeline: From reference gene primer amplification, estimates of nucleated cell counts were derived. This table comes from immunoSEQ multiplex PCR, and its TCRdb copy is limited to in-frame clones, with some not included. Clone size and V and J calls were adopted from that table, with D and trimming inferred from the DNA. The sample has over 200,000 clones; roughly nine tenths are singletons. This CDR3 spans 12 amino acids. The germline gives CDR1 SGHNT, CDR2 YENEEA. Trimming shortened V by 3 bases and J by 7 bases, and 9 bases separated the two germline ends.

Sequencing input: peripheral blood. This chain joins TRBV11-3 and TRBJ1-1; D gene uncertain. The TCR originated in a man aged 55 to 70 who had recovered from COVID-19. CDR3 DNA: TGTGCCAGCAGCTTTAGCGATAGTGAAGCTTTCTTT. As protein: CASSFSDSEAFF.